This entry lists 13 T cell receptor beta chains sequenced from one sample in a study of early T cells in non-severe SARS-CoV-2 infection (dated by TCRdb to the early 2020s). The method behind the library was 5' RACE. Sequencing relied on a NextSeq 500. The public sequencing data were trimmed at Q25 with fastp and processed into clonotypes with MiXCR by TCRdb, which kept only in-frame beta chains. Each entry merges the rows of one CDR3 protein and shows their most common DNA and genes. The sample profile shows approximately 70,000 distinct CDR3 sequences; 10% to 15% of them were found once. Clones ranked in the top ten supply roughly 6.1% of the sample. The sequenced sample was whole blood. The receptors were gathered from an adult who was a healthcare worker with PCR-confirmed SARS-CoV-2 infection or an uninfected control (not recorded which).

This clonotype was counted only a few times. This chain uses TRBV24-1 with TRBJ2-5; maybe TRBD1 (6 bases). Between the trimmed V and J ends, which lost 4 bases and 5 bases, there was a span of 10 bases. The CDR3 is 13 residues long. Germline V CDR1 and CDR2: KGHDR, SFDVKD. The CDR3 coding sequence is TGTGCCACCAGTGAAGGGGGATCGGAGACCCAGTACTTC. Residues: CATSEGGSETQYF.

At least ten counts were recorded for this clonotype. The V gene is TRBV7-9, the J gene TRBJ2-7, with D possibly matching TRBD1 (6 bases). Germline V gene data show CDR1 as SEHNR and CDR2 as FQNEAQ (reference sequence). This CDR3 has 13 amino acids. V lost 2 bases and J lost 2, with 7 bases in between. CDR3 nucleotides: TGTGCCAGCAGCTTAAGGGGGACCTACGAGCAGTACTTC. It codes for CASSLRGTYEQYF.

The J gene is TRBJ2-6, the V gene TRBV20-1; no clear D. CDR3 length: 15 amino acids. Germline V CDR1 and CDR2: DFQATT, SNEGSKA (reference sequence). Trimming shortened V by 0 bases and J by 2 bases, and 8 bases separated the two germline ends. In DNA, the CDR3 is TGCAGTGCTAGAGATCCGGCAACTGGGGCCAACGTCCTGACTTTC. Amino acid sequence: CSARDPATGANVLTF.

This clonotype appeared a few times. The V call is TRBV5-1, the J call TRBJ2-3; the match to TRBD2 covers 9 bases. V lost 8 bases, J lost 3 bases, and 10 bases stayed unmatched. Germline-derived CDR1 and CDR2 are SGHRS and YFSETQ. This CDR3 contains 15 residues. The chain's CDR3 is CASGPSGVGTDTQYF. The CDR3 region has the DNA TGCGCCAGTGGTCCTAGCGGGGTTGGGACAGATACGCAGTATTTT. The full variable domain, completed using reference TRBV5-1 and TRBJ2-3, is KAGVTQTPRYLIKTRGQQVTLSCSPISGHRSVSWYQQTPGQGLQFLFEYFSETQRNKGNFPGRFSGRQFSNSRSEMNVSTLELGDSALYLCASGPSGVGTDTQYFGPGTRLTVL.

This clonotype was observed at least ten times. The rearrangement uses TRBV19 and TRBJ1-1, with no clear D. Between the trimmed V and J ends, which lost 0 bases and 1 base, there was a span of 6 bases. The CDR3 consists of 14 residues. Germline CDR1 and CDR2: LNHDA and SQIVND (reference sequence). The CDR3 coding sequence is TGTGCCAGTAGTATAGATGCAGCGAACACTGAAGCTTTCTTT. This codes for CASSIDAANTEAFF.

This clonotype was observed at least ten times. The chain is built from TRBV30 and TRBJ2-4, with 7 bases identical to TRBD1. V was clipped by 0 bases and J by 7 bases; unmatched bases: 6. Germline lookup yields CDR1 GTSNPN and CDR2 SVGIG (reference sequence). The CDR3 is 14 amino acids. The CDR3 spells CAWSVQGRGNIQYF. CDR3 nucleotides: TGTGCCTGGAGTGTACAGGGGCGAGGGAACATTCAGTACTTC. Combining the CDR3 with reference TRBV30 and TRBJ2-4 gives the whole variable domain SQTIHQWPATLVQPVGSPLSLECTVEGTSNPNLYWYRQAAGRGLQLLFYSVGIGQISSEVPQNLSASRPQDRQFILSSKKLLLSDSGFYLCAWSVQGRGNIQYFGAGTRLSVL.

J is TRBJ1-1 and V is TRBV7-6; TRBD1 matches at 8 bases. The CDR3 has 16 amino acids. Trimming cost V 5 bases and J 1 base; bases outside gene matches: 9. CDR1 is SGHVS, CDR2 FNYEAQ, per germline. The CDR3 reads CASSRTRGRRNTEAFF. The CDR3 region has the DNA TGTGCCAGCAGCCGGACCAGGGGGCGCAGGAACACTGAAGCTTTCTTT.

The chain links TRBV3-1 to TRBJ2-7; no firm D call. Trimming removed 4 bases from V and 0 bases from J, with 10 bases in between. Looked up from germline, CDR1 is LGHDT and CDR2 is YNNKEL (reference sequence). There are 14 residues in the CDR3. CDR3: CASSPVLTSYEQYF. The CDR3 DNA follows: TGTGCCAGCAGCCCCGTTCTCACCTCCTACGAGCAGTACTTC.

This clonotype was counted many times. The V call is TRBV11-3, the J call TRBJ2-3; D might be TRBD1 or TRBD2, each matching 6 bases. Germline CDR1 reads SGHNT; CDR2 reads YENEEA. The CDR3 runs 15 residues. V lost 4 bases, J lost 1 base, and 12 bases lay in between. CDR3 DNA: TGTGCCAGCAGCTCCATCGGGGGCGGCACAGATACGCAGTATTTT. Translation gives CASSSIGGGTDTQYF.

The CDR3 DNA sequence: TGCAGTGCGGCGCAGGGGGGACAGCCCCAGCATTTT. Protein product: CSAAQGGQPQHF. This rearrangement joins TRBV20-1 to TRBJ1-5; 7 nucleotides agree with TRBD1. In germline, CDR1 is DFQATT, CDR2 SNEGSKA (reference sequence). The V and J ends lost 6 bases and 7 bases, in that order; junction bases with no gene match: 6. CDR3 length: 12 amino acids.

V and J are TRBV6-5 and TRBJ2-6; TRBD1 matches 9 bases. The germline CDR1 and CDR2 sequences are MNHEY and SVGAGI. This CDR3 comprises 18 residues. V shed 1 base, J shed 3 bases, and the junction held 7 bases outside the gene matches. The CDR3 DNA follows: TGTGCCAGCAGTTACTTAACAGGGGGCGGTTTTGGGGCCAACGTCCTGACTTTC. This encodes CASSYLTGGGFGANVLTF.

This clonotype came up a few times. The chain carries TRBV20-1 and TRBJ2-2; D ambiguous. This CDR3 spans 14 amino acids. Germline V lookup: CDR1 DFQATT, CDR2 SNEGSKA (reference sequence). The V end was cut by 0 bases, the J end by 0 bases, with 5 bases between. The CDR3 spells CSARDMSNTGELFF. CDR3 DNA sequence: TGCAGTGCTAGAGATATGTCGAACACCGGGGAGCTGTTTTTT.

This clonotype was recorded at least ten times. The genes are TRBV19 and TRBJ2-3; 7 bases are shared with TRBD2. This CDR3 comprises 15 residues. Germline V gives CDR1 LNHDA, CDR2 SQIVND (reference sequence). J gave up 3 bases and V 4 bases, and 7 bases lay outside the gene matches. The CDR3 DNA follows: TGTGCCAGTAGTAGTCTGGCGGGAGCGACAGATACGCAGTATTTT. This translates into CASSSLAGATDTQYF.